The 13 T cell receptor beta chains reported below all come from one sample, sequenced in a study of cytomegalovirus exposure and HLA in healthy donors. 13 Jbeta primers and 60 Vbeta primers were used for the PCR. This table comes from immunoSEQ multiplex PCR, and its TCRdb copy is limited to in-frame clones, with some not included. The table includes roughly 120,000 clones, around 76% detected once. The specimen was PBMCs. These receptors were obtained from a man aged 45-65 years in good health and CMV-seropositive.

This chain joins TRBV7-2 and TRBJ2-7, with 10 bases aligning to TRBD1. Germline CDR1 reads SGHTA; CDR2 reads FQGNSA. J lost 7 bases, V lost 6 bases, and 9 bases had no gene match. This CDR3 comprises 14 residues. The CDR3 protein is CASRPDRGRGEQYF. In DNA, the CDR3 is TGTGCCAGCAGGCCCGACAGGGGGCGCGGGGAGCAGTACTTC.

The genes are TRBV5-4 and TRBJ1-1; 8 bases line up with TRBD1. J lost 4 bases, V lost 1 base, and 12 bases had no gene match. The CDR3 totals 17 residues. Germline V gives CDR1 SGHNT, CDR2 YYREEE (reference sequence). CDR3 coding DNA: TGTGCCAGCAGCTTGAGGTTGCAGGGGGCGCCGAGCACTGAAGCTTTCTTT. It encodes CASSLRLQGAPSTEAFF.

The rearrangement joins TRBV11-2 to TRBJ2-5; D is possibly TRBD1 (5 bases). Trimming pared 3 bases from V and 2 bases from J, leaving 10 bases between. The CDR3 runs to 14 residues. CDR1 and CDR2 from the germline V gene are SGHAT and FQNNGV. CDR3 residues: CASSFDRVQETQYF. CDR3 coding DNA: TGTGCCAGCAGCTTCGACAGAGTACAAGAGACCCAGTACTTC.

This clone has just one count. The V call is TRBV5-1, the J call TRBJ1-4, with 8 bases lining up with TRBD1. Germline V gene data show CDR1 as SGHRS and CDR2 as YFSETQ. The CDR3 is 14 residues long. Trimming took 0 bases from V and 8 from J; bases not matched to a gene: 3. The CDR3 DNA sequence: TGCGCCAGCAGCTTGGCAGGGGGCGAAGAAAAACTGTTTTTT. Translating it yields CASSLAGGEEKLFF. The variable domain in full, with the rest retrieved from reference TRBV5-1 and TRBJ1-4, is KAGVTQTPRYLIKTRGQQVTLSCSPISGHRSVSWYQQTPGQGLQFLFEYFSETQRNKGNFPGRFSGRQFSNSRSEMNVSTLELGDSALYLCASSLAGGEEKLFFGSGTQLSVL.

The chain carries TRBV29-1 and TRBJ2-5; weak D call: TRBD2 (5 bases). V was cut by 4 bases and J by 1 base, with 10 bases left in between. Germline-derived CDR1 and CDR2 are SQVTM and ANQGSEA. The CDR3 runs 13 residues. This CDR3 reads CSVGRGSQETQYF. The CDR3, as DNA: TGCAGCGTTGGGCGAGGGTCCCAAGAGACCCAGTACTTC.

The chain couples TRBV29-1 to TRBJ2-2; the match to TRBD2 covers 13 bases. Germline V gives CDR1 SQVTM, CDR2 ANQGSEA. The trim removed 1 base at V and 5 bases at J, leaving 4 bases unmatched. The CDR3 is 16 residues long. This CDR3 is CSVEVLAGGDTGELFF. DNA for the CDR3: TGCAGCGTTGAAGTACTAGCGGGAGGGGATACCGGGGAGCTGTTTTTT.

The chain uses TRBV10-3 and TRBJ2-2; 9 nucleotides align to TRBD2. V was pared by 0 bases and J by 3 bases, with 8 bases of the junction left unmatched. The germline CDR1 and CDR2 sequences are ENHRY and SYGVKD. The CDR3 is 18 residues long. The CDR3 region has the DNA TGTGCCATCAGTGAGTCCTATAGCGGGAGAGTCGACACCGGGGAGCTGTTTTTT. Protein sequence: CAISESYSGRVDTGELFF.

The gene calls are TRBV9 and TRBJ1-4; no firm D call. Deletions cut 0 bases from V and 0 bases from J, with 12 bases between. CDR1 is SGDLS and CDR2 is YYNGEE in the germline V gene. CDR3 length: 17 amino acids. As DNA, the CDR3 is TGTGCCAGCAGCGTAGGAGGAGAGTTCCCAACTAATGAAAAACTGTTTTTT. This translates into CASSVGGEFPTNEKLFF.

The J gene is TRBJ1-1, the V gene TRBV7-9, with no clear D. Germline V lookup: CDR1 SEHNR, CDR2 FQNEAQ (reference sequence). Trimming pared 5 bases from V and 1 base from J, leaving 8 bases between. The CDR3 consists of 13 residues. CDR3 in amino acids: CASSGRENTEAFF. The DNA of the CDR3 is TGTGCCAGCAGCGGTCGGGAGAACACTGAAGCTTTCTTT.

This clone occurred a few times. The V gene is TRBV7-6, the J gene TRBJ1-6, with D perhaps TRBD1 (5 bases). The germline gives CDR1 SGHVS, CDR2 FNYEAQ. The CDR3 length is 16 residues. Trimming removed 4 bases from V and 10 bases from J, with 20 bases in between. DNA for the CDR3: TGTGCCAGCAGCTCGAGCCGGGCCCCTAAGGGGTCACCCCTCCACTTT. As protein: CASSSSRAPKGSPLHF.

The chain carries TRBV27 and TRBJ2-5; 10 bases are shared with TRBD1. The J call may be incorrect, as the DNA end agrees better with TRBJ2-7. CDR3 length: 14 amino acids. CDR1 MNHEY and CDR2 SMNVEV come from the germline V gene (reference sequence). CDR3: CASSYRDRGYEQYF. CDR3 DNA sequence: TGTGCCAGCAGCTATCGGGACAGGGGCTACGAGCAGTACTTC.

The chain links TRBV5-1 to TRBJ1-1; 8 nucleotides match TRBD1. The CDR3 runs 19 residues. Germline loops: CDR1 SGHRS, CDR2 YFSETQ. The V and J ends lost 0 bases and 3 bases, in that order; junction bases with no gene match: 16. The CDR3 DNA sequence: TGCGCCAGCAGCTTGGCCGGCTTCGTCCAGGCAGGGGGCTACACTGAAGCTTTCTTT. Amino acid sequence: CASSLAGFVQAGGYTEAFF. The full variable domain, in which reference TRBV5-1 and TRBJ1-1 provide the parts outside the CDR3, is KAGVTQTPRYLIKTRGQQVTLSCSPISGHRSVSWYQQTPGQGLQFLFEYFSETQRNKGNFPGRFSGRQFSNSRSEMNVSTLELGDSALYLCASSLAGFVQAGGYTEAFFGQGTRLTVV.

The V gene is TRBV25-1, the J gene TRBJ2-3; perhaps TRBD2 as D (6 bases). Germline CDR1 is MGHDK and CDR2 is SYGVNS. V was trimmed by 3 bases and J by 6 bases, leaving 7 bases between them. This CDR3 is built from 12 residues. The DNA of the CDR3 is TGTGCCAGCAGTGACCGGGGGGATACGCAGTATTTT. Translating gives CASSDRGDTQYF.